This T cell receptor beta chain was sequenced during a study of T cell clones after liver transplantation. Across the whole study: Samples came pre-transplant, pre-randomization before withdrawal, and post-randomization after withdrawal ended.

V lost 6 bases and J lost 4, with 12 bases in between. The germline gives CDR1 SEHNR, CDR2 FQNEAQ (reference sequence). The CDR3 spans 13 residues. Data came from immunoSEQ multiplex PCR; TCRdb stores just in-frame clones and leaves some out. This table has tens of thousands of clones, 70% to 85% appearing once. Comments on this clone: The antigen remains unidentified. The same CDR3 arises from other DNA sequences in this sample as well.

Study outcomes and limitations: A larger donor-reactive than third-party decline suggested partial antigen-specific deletion.

The gene calls are TRBV7-9 and TRBJ1-1; D may be TRBD1 (5 bases). Sequencing used CD4+ T cells from blood, obtained 45 to 47 months after liver transplant. The origin of this receptor is a human patient who received a liver transplant. Some of these T cells may belong to the graft donor. The CDR3 DNA reads TGTGCCAGCAGTTCTCAGGGAGGCACTGAAGCTTTCTTT. It yields the protein CASSSQGGTEAFF.